What follows are 8 T cell receptor beta chains derived from one specimen sequenced in a study of cytomegalovirus exposure and HLA in healthy donors. PCR was performed using 60 Vbeta and 13 Jbeta primers. Data came from immunoSEQ multiplex PCR; TCRdb stores just in-frame clones and leaves some out. The data show about 180,000 clones, with roughly 80% seen just once and approximately 6.8% held by the top ten. What was sequenced was PBMCs. These receptors originate from a young man in good health and CMV-seropositive.

The chain uses TRBV10-3 and TRBJ1-1, with 8 bases that match TRBD1. Per germline, CDR1 ENHRY and CDR2 SYGVKD. The V segment lost 4 bases and the J segment 0 bases; nucleotides outside the gene matches: 10. There are 17 residues in the CDR3. CDR3 in DNA: TGTGCCATCAGTGGAAACAGGGGGTCGGGATTGAACACTGAAGCTTTCTTT. Translating gives CAISGNRGSGLNTEAFF.

This clone was observed a handful of times. Mismatch with germline at one junction end may stem from a read error. The chain has TRBV7-9 and TRBJ1-6; D gene unclear. Germline V CDR1 and CDR2: SEHNR, FQNEAQ (reference sequence). The CDR3 runs to 14 residues. The DNA for the CDR3 is TGTTCCAGCAGCGGTGGCAGTAGCAATTCACCCCTCCACTTT. This gives the protein CSSSGGSSNSPLHF.

DNA of the CDR3: TGTGCCAGCGGGAGGTACCAAGCGGGAGTCAGGGAGACCCAGTACTTC. This encodes CASGRYQAGVRETQYF. The chain employs TRBV28 and TRBJ2-5; the match to TRBD2 covers 8 bases. Germline loops: CDR1 MDHEN, CDR2 SYDVKM. Losses at the gene ends were 8 bases for V and 5 bases for J; bases not matched to a gene: 16. The CDR3 sequence is 16 residues long.

This chain links TRBV28 with TRBJ1-2, with 7 bases identical to TRBD1. Germline V gene lookup returns CDR1 MDHEN and CDR2 SYDVKM. The CDR3 has 14 residues. Trimming at V came to 6 bases and at J to 4 bases, leaving 8 bases not matched to a gene. The CDR3 DNA is TGTGCCAGCAGACCGGGACAGTCGGCCTATGGCTACACCTTC. Translation gives CASRPGQSAYGYTF.

This clone is a singleton in its sample. V gene TRBV5-6 combines with J gene TRBJ1-2; 10 bases are a match to TRBD1. The CDR3 sequence is 13 residues long. Trimming at V came to 3 bases and at J to 7 bases, leaving 3 bases not matched to a gene. CDR1 SGHDT and CDR2 YYEEEE come from the germline V gene. Written as DNA, the CDR3 is TGTGCCAGCAGCTCGACAGGGGGCAGTGGCTACACCTTC. Its translation is CASSSTGGSGYTF.

The genes are TRBV7-2 and TRBJ1-5; possible D gene TRBD1, 6 bases. V was cut by 1 base and J by 0 bases, with 16 bases left in between. The CDR3 has 18 residues. Germline CDR1 and CDR2: SGHTA and FQGNSA. The CDR3 bases are TGTGCCAGCAGCTTAGGCAGGGGTCGGGGCTATAGCAATCAGCCCCAGCATTTT. Its protein is CASSLGRGRGYSNQPQHF.

The chain joins TRBV4-1 to TRBJ1-2, with D unresolved. V gave up 3 bases and J gave up 14 bases, with 16 bases separating them. The CDR3 extends over 12 amino acids. Germline CDR1 and CDR2: MGHRA and YSYEKL. The CDR3: CASSQARAALTF. CDR3 DNA sequence: TGCGCCAGCAGCCAGGCGAGGGCGGCGTTGACCTTC.

The J gene is TRBJ1-2, the V gene TRBV6-5; 8 bases are shared with TRBD1. Germline CDR1 is MNHEY and CDR2 is SVGAGI. The CDR3 is 13 residues long. Trimming at V came to 9 bases and at J to 9 bases, leaving 12 bases not matched to a gene. Here the CDR3 DNA reads TGTGCCAGTCGGACAGGGCCCCTATTCAGCTACACCTTC. It translates to CASRTGPLFSYTF.